The next 15 T cell receptor beta chains were all read from a single sample in a study of blood T cell repertoires in COVID-19. The method was immunoSEQ multiplex PCR; TCRdb's version includes in-frame clones alone and lacks a portion of them. The table has approximately 70,000 clones, 90% seen once. Sequenced material: peripheral blood. Receptors were obtained from a human donor in a cohort sampled during active COVID-19.

The chain employs TRBV23-1 and TRBJ1-5, with 9 bases aligning to TRBD1. TRBV23-1 is an ORF; its function is uncertain. The V and J ends lost 2 bases and 0 bases, in that order; junction bases with no gene match: 5. This CDR3 is 17 amino acids long. The CDR3 here is CASSQPGTGNSNQPQHF. The DNA of the CDR3 is TGCGCCAGCAGTCAACCCGGGACAGGGAATAGCAATCAGCCCCAGCATTTT.

The V and J genes are TRBV7-9 and TRBJ2-5; 9 bases fit TRBD2. Germline values: CDR1 SEHNR, CDR2 FQNEAQ (reference sequence). V dropped 5 bases and J dropped 1; count of bases not matched to a gene: 8. The CDR3 is 16 amino acids. The CDR3 sequence: CASSRPSSGSQETQYF. Here the CDR3 DNA reads TGTGCCAGCAGCCGCCCCAGTAGCGGGAGCCAAGAGACCCAGTACTTC.

The CDR3 region is CASSRIGRTENFTLHF. In nucleotides, the CDR3 is TGTGCCAGCAGCAGAATAGGGAGAACAGAGAACTTCACCCTCCACTTT. This chain joins TRBV21-1 and TRBJ1-6. TRBV21-1 is designated a pseudogene. The CDR3 runs 16 residues.

This chain links TRBV9 with TRBJ2-3, with D perhaps matching TRBD2 (7 bases). Trimming removed 4 bases at V and 0 bases at J, with 12 bases between. The CDR3 has 15 amino acids. The germline V gene encodes CDR1 SGDLS and CDR2 YYNGEE. For the CDR3, the DNA is TGTGCCAGCAGCACCCGGGGGGCAAGCACAGATACGCAGTATTTT. It specifies CASSTRGASTDTQYF.

This clone was observed once. V and J are TRBV20-1 and TRBJ2-2, with D perhaps TRBD1 (5 bases). The CDR3 runs to 14 residues. The germline V gene has CDR1 DFQATT and CDR2 SNEGSKA (reference sequence). The V end lost 3 bases, the J end lost 4 bases, and 12 bases lay between the germline ends. The CDR3 loop is CSASLGAGTGELFF. The CDR3 DNA reads TGCAGTGCTAGTCTTGGGGCTGGCACCGGGGAGCTGTTTTTT.

The CDR3: CAINNRGQNEQYF. CDR3 sequence (DNA): TGTGCCATAAATAACAGGGGGCAAAACGAGCAGTACTTC. The chain combines TRBV10-3 with TRBJ2-7; 9 positions agree with TRBD1. The CDR3 is 13 residues long. With V trimmed by 9 bases and J by 5 bases, 8 bases remained unmatched. CDR1 ENHRY and CDR2 SYGVKD come from the germline V gene.

The chain has TRBV3-1 (or the pseudogene TRBV3-2) and TRBJ1-6, with TRBD1 identical over 7 bases. CDR3 length: 16 amino acids. V was pared by 4 bases and J by 6 bases, with 9 bases of the junction left unmatched. Germline V lookup: CDR1 LGHDT, CDR2 YNNKEL (reference sequence). The CDR3 spells CASSPVTDRTNSPLHF. The DNA of the CDR3 is TGTGCCAGCAGCCCCGTAACGGACAGGACTAATTCACCCCTCCACTTT.

CDR3 nucleotide sequence: TGTGCCAGTAATAAGAGGAGGGTCTCCGGGGAGCTGTTTTTT. Its protein is CASNKRRVSGELFF. V is TRBV19 and J is TRBJ2-2; maybe TRBD2 (6 bases). The CDR3 spans 14 residues. V was cut by 7 bases and J by 6 bases, with 15 bases left in between. In germline, CDR1 is LNHDA, CDR2 SQIVND (reference sequence). Full variable domain (missing parts from reference TRBV19 and TRBJ2-2): DGGITQSPKYLFRKEGQNVTLSCEQNLNHDAMYWYRQDPGQGLRLIYYSQIVNDFQKGDIAEGYSVSREKKESFPLTVTSAQKNPTAFYLCASNKRRVSGELFFGEGSRLTVL.

The J gene is TRBJ2-7, the V gene TRBV2; 9 bases line up with TRBD2. This CDR3 is 17 amino acids long. The trim removed 3 bases at V and 2 bases at J, leaving 11 bases unmatched. Per germline, CDR1 SNHLY and CDR2 FYNNEI. DNA for the CDR3: TGTGCCAGCAGTGAGCGGCGGGGCGGCGGGGGGGCCTACGAGCAGTACTTC. Protein product: CASSERRGGGGAYEQYF.

V usage is TRBV6-5 and J usage is TRBJ1-6; D possibly corresponds to TRBD1 (6 bases). This CDR3 has 15 residues. Trimming pared 8 bases from V and 7 bases from J, leaving 18 bases between. Germline values: CDR1 MNHEY, CDR2 SVGAGI. This CDR3 is CASGPQGAGNSPLHF. Written as DNA, the CDR3 is TGTGCCAGCGGACCACAGGGTGCGGGCAATTCACCCCTCCACTTT.

This chain uses TRBV25-1 with TRBJ2-1, with D possibly TRBD2 on 5 matching bases. Trimming stripped 2 bases from V and 8 bases from J, with 19 bases between. The CDR3 extends over 16 amino acids. Germline CDR1 reads MGHDK; CDR2 reads SYGVNS. The CDR3 protein is CASSEIMRVALHEQFF. The CDR3 nucleotides read TGTGCCAGCAGTGAAATTATGAGGGTAGCTCTTCATGAGCAGTTCTTC.

A single count supports this clone. The rearrangement joins TRBV4-1 to TRBJ2-3; 14 bases agree with TRBD2. The junction had 10 bases not matched to a gene; V was cut back by 3 bases and J by 5 bases. Germline V CDR1 and CDR2: MGHRA, YSYEKL. The CDR3 loop spans 18 amino acids. The CDR3 coding sequence is TGCGCCAGCAGCCAGAGACTAGCGGGGGGGCTGCGTATAGATACGCAGTATTTT. It translates to CASSQRLAGGLRIDTQYF.

V and J are TRBV11-2 and TRBJ2-7, with 13 bases identical to TRBD2. The germline V gene has CDR1 SGHAT and CDR2 FQNNGV. V was clipped by 2 bases and J by 5 bases; unmatched bases: 15. This CDR3 is built from 19 residues. The CDR3 DNA reads TGTGCCAGCAGCTTAAAGGGAGGGGGCCTGACTAGCGGGAGGAACGAGCAGTACTTC. It codes for CASSLKGGGLTSGRNEQYF.

V usage is TRBV19 and J usage is TRBJ1-1; D is undetermined. The CDR3 runs 13 residues. Trimming stripped 2 bases from V and 4 bases from J, with 8 bases between. Germline V gene lookup returns CDR1 LNHDA and CDR2 SQIVND (reference sequence). Here the CDR3 DNA reads TGTGCCAGTAGTATAACGGAGAGCACTGAAGCTTTCTTT. The encoded protein is CASSITESTEAFF.

CDR3 sequence: CASSLRALDTDTQYF. The DNA for the CDR3 is TGTGCCAGCAGCTTACGAGCGCTAGACACAGATACGCAGTATTTT. This chain uses TRBV7-9 with TRBJ2-3; D call uncertain. There are 15 residues in the CDR3. V was trimmed by 2 bases and J by 2 bases, leaving 11 bases between them. The germline V gene has CDR1 SEHNR and CDR2 FQNEAQ (reference sequence).